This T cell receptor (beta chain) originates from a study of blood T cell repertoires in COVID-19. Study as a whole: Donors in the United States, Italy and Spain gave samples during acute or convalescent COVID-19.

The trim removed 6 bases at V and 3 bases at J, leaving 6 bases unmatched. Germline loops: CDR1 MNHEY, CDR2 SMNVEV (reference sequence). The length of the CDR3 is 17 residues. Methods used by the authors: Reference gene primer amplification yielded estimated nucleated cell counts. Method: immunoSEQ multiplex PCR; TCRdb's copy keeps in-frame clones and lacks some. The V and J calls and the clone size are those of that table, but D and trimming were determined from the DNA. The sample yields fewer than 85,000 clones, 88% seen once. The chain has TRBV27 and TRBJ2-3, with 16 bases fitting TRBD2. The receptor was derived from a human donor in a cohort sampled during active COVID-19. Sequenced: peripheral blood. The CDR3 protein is CASRGLAGGLQTDTQYF. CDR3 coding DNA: TGTGCCAGCAGGGGACTAGCGGGGGGGCTTCAAACAGATACGCAGTATTTT.